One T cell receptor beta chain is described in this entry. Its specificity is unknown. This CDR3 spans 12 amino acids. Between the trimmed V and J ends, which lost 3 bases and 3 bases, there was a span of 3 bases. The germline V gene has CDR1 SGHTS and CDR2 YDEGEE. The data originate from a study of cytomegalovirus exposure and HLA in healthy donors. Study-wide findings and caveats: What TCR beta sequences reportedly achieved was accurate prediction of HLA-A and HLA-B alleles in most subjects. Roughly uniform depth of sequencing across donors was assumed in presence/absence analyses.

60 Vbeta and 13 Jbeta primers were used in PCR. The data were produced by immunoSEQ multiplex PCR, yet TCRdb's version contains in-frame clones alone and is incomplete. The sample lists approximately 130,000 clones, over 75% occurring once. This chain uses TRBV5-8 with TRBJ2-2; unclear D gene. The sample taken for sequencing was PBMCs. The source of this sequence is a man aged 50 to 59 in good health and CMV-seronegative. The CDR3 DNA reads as TGTGCCAGCAGCTCGTACACCGGGGAGCTGTTTTTT. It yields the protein CASSSYTGELFF.